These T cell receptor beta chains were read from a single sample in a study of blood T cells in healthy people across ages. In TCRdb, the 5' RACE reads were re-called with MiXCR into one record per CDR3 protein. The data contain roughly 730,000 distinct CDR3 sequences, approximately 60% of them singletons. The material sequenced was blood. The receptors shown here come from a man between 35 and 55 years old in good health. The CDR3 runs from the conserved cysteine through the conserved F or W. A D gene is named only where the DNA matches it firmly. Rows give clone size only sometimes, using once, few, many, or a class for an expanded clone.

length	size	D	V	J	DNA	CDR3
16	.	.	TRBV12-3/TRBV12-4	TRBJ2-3	TGTGCCAGCAGTTTAAAAACCAACCCTAGCACAGATACGCAGTATTTT	CASSLKTNPSTDTQYF
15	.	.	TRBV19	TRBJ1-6	TGTGCCAGTGACCCGGGCAGGGGATATAATTCACCCCTCCACTTT	CASDPGRGYNSPLHF
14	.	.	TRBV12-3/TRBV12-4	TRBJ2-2	TGTGCCAGCAGTTTTGGTGGGAGTCACGGGGAGCTGTTTTTT	CASSFGGSHGELFF
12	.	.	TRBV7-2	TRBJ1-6	TGTGCCAGCAGCTCGCCCAATTCACCCCTCCACTTT	CASSSPNSPLHF
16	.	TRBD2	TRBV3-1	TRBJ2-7	TGTGCCAGCAGCTACATAACAACTAGCGGAGGCTACGAGCAGTACTTC	CASSYITTSGGYEQYF
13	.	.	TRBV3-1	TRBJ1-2	TGTGCCAGCAGCCCTCTCCTGAGTTATGGCTACACCTTC	CASSPLLSYGYTF
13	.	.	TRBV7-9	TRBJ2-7	TGTGCCAGCATTCGCGGGGAGTACAATGAGCAGTACTTC	CASIRGEYNEQYF
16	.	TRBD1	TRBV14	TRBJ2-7	TGTGCCAGCAGCCAAGGGGGACAGGGCCCTTTCTACGAGCAGTACTTC	CASSQGGQGPFYEQYF
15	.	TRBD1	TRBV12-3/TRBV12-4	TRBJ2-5	TGTGCCAGCAGTTACAGGGGTGGATTCAAAGAGACCCAGTACTTC	CASSYRGGFKETQYF
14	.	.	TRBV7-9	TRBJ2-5	TGTGCCAGCAGCTACCGAGCGGTCCGGGAGACCCAGTACTTC	CASSYRAVRETQYF
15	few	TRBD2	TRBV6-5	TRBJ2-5	TGTGCCAGCAGTTACTCCGAGGTAGCGGGAGAGACCCAGTACTTC	CASSYSEVAGETQYF
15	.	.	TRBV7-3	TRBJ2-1	TGTGCCAGCAGCAGAATCCGGGGCCCAAACAATGAGCAGTTCTTC	CASSRIRGPNNEQFF
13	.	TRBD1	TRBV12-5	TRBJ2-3	TGTGCTAGTGGCCCGGGACAGTCAGATACGCAGTATTTT	CASGPGQSDTQYF
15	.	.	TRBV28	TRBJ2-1	TGTGCCAGCAGTCCCCTGACCGACCACAACAATGAGCAGTTCTTC	CASSPLTDHNNEQFF
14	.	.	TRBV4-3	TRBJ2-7	TGCGCCAGCAGCCAAGGGGTAGCCAACTACGAGCAGTACTTC	CASSQGVANYEQYF
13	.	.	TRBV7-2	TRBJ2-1	TGTGCCAGCAGTCGACAAGGGACTGTGCAGCAGTTCTTC	CASSRQGTVQQFF
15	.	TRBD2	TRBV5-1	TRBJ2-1	TGCGCCAGCAGCCAGATCCCGGGGGGATTCAATGAGCAGTTCTTC	CASSQIPGGFNEQFF
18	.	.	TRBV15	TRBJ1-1	TGTGCCACCAGCAGGGAACAGCCTCACCAGAGGGGGTCCGCTGAAGCTTTCTTT	CATSREQPHQRGSAEAFF
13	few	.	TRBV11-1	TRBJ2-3	TGTGCCAGCAGCTTAGAATTTACAGATACGCAGTATTTT	CASSLEFTDTQYF
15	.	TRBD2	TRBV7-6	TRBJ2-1	TGTGCCAGCAGCTTATCGCGGGGGGGGCTAAATGAGCAGTTCTTC	CASSLSRGGLNEQFF
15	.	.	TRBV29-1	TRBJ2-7	TGCAGCGTCGAAGTACCGGACAGCCCCTACAATGAGCAGTACTTC	CSVEVPDSPYNEQYF
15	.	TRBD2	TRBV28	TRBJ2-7	TGTGCCAGCAGCGCCACGACTAGCGGGACCTACGAGCAGTACTTC	CASSATTSGTYEQYF
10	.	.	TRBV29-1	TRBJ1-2	TGCAGCGTTGAATCGTTCGCCCACACCTTC	CSVESFAHTF
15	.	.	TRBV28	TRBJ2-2	TGTGCCAGCCAATATGCCGGGAGGAACACCGGGGAGCTGTTTTTT	CASQYAGRNTGELFF
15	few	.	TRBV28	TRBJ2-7	TGTGCCAGCAGTAGACCAGGTGAAACAGGAACCGAGCAGTACTTC	CASSRPGETGTEQYF
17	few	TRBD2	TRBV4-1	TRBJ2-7	TGCGCCAGCAGCCAAGATCCCCGACTAGCGGGAGGGCTCGAGCAGTACTTC	CASSQDPRLAGGLEQYF
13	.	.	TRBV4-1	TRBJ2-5	TGCGCCAGCAGCCAAAGGCGGCAAGAGACCCAGTACTTC	CASSQRRQETQYF
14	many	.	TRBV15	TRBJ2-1	TGTGCCACCAGCAGAGAGCCCGGGCCCAATGAGCAGTTCTTC	CATSREPGPNEQFF
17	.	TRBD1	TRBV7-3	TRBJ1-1	TGTGCCAGCAGCTTAATGGGGAGGGGGCAGGGGAACACTGAAGCTTTCTTT	CASSLMGRGQGNTEAFF
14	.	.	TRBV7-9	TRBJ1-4	TGTGCCAGCAGCTTCGATTTCAGAGATGAAAAACTGTTTTTT	CASSFDFRDEKLFF
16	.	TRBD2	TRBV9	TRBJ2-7	TGTGCCAGCAGCGTAGATGTGACTAGCGGGAGGTACGAGCAGTACTTC	CASSVDVTSGRYEQYF
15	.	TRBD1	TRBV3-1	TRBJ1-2	TGTGCCAGCAGCCCTGGGACAGGGGGTTTTGTTGGCTACACCTTC	CASSPGTGGFVGYTF
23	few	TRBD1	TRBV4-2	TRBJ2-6	TGTGCCAGCAGCCAAGTCCTTCCCGGGACAGGGGGTCTTTGGAGCTCTGGGGCCAACGTCCTGACTTTC	CASSQVLPGTGGLWSSGANVLTF
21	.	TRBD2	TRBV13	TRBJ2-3	TGTGCCAGCAGCCAAGATGAGGGACTAGCGGGACTAAGACCTAGCACAGATACGCAGTATTTT	CASSQDEGLAGLRPSTDTQYF
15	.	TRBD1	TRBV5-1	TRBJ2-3	TGCGCCAGCAGCACTGGACAGGGACACACAGATACGCAGTATTTT	CASSTGQGHTDTQYF
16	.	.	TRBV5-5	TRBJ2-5	TGTGCCAGCAGCTTCGGGAATGGACAGTTGCAAGAGACCCAGTACTTC	CASSFGNGQLQETQYF
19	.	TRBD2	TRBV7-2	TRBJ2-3	TGTGCCAGCAGCCTTCATCTCGCGGGACTAGCGGGGGGCTCAGATACGCAGTATTTT	CASSLHLAGLAGGSDTQYF
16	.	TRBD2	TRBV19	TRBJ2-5	TGTGCCAGTAGCAAAAACTTAGCGGGAGGGAGGGAGACCCAGTACTTC	CASSKNLAGGRETQYF
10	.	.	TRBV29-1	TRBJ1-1	TGCAGCGTTGTCGGGTTAGAAGCTTTCTTT	CSVVGLEAFF